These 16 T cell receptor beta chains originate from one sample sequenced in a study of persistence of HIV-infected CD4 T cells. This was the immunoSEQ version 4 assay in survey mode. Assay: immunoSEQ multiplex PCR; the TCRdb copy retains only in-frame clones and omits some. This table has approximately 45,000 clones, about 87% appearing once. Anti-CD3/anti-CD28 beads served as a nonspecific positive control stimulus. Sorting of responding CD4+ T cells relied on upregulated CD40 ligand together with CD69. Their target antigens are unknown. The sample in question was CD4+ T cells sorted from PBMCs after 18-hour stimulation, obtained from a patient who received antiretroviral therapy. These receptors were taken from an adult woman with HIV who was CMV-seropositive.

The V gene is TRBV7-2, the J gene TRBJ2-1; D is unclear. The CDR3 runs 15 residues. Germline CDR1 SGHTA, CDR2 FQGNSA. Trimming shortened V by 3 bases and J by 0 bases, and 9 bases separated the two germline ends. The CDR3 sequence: CASSFDRSSYNEQFF. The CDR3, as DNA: TGTGCCAGCAGCTTCGACCGGAGCTCCTACAATGAGCAGTTCTTC.

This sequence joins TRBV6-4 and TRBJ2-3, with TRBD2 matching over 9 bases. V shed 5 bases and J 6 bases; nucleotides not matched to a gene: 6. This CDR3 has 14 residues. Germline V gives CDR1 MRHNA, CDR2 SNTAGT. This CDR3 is CASSLSGSEDTQYF. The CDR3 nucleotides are TGTGCCAGCAGTCTTAGCGGGAGTGAGGATACGCAGTATTTT.

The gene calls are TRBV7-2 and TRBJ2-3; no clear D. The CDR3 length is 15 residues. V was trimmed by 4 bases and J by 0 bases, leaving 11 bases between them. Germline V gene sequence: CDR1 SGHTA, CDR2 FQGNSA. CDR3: CASSYPGLSTDTQYF. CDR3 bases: TGTGCCAGCAGCTATCCGGGCCTAAGCACAGATACGCAGTATTTT.

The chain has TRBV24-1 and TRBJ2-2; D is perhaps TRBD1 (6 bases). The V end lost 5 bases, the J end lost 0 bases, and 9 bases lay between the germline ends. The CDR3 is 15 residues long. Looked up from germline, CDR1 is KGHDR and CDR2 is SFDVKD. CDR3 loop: CATSVNRANTGELFF. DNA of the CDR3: TGTGCCACCAGTGTAAACAGGGCGAACACCGGGGAGCTGTTTTTT.

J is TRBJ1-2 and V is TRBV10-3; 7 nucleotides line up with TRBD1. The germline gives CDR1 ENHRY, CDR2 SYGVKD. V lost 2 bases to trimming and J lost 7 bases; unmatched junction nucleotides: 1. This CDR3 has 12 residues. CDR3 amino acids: CAISERQGGYTF. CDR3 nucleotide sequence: TGTGCCATCAGTGAGAGACAGGGTGGCTACACCTTC.

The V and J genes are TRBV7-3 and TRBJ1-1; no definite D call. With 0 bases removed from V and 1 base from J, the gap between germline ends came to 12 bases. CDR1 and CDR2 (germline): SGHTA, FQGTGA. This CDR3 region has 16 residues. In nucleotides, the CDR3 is TGTGCCAGCAGCTTAACTGGGCTAGAGTCGAACACTGAAGCTTTCTTT. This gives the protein CASSLTGLESNTEAFF.

The CDR3 here is CASRNRESTEAFF. Here the CDR3 DNA reads TGTGCCAGCAGGAACAGGGAAAGTACTGAAGCTTTCTTT. This rearrangement joins TRBV12-3 or TRBV12-4 to TRBJ1-1, with D tentatively TRBD1 (6 bases). Trimming removed 6 bases from V and 5 bases from J, with 13 bases in between. The CDR3 covers 13 residues.

CDR3 residues: CASSVPGWGNTEAFF. For the CDR3, the DNA is TGTGCCAGCAGCGTTCCGGGTTGGGGGAACACTGAAGCTTTCTTT. The J gene is TRBJ1-1, the V gene TRBV11-3, with D unclear. Trimming stripped 5 bases from V and 1 base from J, with 14 bases between. The CDR3 length is 15 residues. Germline V gene lookup returns CDR1 SGHNT and CDR2 YENEEA.

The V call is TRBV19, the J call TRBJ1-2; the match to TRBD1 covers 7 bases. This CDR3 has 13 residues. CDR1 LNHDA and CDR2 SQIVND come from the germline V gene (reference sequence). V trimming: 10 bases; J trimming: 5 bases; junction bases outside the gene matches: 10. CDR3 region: CATHRGTSYGYTF. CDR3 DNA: TGTGCCACCCACAGGGGAACTTCGTATGGCTACACCTTC.

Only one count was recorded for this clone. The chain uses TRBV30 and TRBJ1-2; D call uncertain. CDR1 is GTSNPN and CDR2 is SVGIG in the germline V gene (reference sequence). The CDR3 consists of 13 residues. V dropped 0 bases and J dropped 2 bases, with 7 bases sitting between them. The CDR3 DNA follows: TGTGCCTGGAGTGTCGACGGGAACTATGGCTACACCTTC. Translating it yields CAWSVDGNYGYTF.

The CDR3 nucleotides are TGTGCCAGCAGATCACAGGGGGCGGTGAATTCACCCCTCCACTTT. This codes for CASRSQGAVNSPLHF. The rearrangement links TRBV6-5 to TRBJ1-6; 9 bases map to TRBD1. With 6 bases clipped from V and 7 bases from J, the junction kept 7 bases outside the gene matches. Germline V gene lookup returns CDR1 MNHEY and CDR2 SVGAGI. This CDR3 is built from 15 residues.

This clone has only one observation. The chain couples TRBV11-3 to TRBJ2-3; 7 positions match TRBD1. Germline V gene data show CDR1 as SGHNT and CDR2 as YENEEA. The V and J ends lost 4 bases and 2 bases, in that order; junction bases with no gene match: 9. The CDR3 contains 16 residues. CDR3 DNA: TGTGCCAGCAGCTCTCCCCAGACAGGGATCACAGATACGCAGTATTTT. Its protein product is CASSSPQTGITDTQYF. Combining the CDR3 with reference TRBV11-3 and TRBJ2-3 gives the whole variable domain EAGVVQSPRYKIIEKKQPVAFWCNPISGHNTLYWYLQNLGQGPELLIRYENEEAVDDSQLPKDRFSAERLKGVDSTLKIQPAELGDSAVYLCASSSPQTGITDTQYFGPGTRLTVL.

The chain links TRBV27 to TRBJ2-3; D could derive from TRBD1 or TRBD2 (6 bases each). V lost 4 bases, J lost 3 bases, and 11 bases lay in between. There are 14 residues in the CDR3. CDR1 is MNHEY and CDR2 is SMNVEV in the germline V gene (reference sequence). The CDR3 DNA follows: TGTGCCAGCAGTTCGACAGGAGGGACAGATACGCAGTATTTT. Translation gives CASSSTGGTDTQYF.

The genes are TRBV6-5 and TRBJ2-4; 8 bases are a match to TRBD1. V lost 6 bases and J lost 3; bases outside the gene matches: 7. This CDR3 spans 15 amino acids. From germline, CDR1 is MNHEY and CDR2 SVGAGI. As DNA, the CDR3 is TGTGCCAGCAGATCGACAGGGGTTGGCAAAAACATTCAGTACTTC. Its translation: CASRSTGVGKNIQYF.

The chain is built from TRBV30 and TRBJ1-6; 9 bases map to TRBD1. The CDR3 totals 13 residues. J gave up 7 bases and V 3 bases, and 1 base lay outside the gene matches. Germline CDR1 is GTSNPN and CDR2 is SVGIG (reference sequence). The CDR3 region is CAWRQGANSPLHF. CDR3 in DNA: TGTGCCTGGAGACAGGGGGCCAATTCACCCCTCCACTTT.

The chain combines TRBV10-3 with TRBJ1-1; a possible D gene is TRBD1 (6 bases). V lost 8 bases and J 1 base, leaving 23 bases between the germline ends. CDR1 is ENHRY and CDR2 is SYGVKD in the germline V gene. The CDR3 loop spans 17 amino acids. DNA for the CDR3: TGTGCCATCGGACGTCAGGGGCAGGGGCGTTCGAACACTGAAGCTTTCTTT. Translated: CAIGRQGQGRSNTEAFF.